This TCR beta chain derives from a study of early stage breast cancer tumors (dated by TCRdb to the late 2010s). At the level of the whole study: Of the approximately 15 invasive breast tumors, 12 to 13 were found to be estrogen receptor-positive, progesterone receptor-positive and HER2-negative. Of the approximately twelve ER+/PR+/HER2- tumors, eight were classified as invasive ductal carcinomas and four as invasive lobular carcinomas. A read coverage of roughly 10-fold per sample was achieved on average. The samples as a whole yielded roughly 2,700,000 detected templates, corresponding to nearly 1,100,000 unique clonotypes.

Study-wide findings and limitations: Bulk genomic DNA sequencing of unsorted cells missed chain pairing and functional markers such as CD4, CD8 and FOXP3. Because the cohort was small, a breakdown by tumor subtype could not be done. Compared with adjacent normal breast tissue, tumors had higher clonality and around 2.5-fold greater T cell density. Enriched TCRB sequences shared across patients were found to be mostly commonly generated sequences that were unlikely to play an important role in the tumor microenvironment. Repertoires from blood resembled normal breast more closely than tumor, and using blood as a reference for each tissue separated tumor from normal in 14 of 16 patients.

The CDR3 covers 17 residues, taking in both the cysteine and the phenylalanine. This entry keeps only the CDR3 DNA: 51 bases, framed from base 1. The germline V gene (reference sequence) gives CDR1 as LNHDA and CDR2 as SQIVND. The germline V end is reduced by 0 bases and the J end by 3 bases; junction bases left unmatched: 8. Two independent genomic DNA replicates were amplified for each sample, with 0.5 ug used for blood and approximately 1.5 ug for tumor or normal breast. Following the manufacturer's instructions, the ImmunoSeq Intro kit was used to carry out TCRB sequencing on genomic DNA. Multiplex PCR was run for 31 cycles using proprietary primers and spike-in control sequences for absolute quantification. An 87-bp fragment spanning the CDR3 and flanking V and J genes was sequenced with single-end 150-bp reads. Seven samples, each with two replicates, were multiplexed per lane of an Illumina MiSeq using version 3.0 chemistry. The paper's processing steps were these. The vendor's proprietary pipeline handled the raw data processing, merging both replicates into a single result for each sample. Clonotypes were defined as productive rearrangements sharing the V-gene family, CDR3 amino acid sequence and J-gene segment. Clonality was calculated as 1 minus the normalized Shannon entropy (Pielou evenness) of TCRB abundances. To estimate T cell density, the total number of templates was divided by the input cell count, which was inferred from how much DNA went in. Total repertoire diversity and clonality were estimated with Recon using default parameters. Clonotypes with over 0.1% abundance in tumor and at least 32-fold higher abundance in tumor than in normal breast were defined as tumor-enriched. TCRdb limited this immuneACCESS table to in-frame rearrangements with V and J called. A share of clones is missing; checked studies link under half to unresolved V genes, and the rest is unexplained. V and J calls and clone size are as listed in that table; D and trimming were resolved from the DNA. This sample lists under 35,000 clones; approximately 85% were detected once. The ten largest clones add up to about a tenth of the sample.

The study profiled bulk TCR beta-chain repertoires in matched peripheral blood, tumor and adjacent normal breast tissue taken from approximately 16 patients with early-stage breast cancer. Before surgery, about 4.5-10 mL of whole blood was collected in EDTA tubes and processed within 2 hours. Peripheral blood mononuclear cells were isolated by Ficoll-Paque centrifugation in SepMate-50 tubes. PBMCs were cryopreserved in aliquots of roughly 1.8 to 4 million cells in roughly 90% FBS with roughly 10% DMSO and kept in liquid nitrogen. The Qiagen AllPrep DNA/RNA Mini kit was used for genomic DNA extraction. Turning to this clone: It lacks a known antigen. The input lacks base qualities; no much larger clone sits a single base away.

The rearrangement combines TRBV19 with TRBJ2-3, with 8 middle bases fitting TRBD2. The sequence was collected from a person in their fifties or sixties with breast cancer. Specimen: blood. The DNA sequence follows: TGTGCCAGTAGTATAGATCGGCGGGGGGACGGAACAGATACGCAGTATTTT. It codes for CASSIDRRGDGTDTQYF. When the CDR3 is completed using the reference TRBV19 and TRBJ2-3 genes on either side, the full variable domain is DGGITQSPKYLFRKEGQNVTLSCEQNLNHDAMYWYRQDPGQGLRLIYYSQIVNDFQKGDIAEGYSVSREKKESFPLTVTSAQKNPTAFYLCASSIDRRGDGTDTQYFGPGTRLTVL.